This TCR beta chain was recovered during a study of identical twins. CDR1 GTSNPN and CDR2 SVGIG come from the germline V gene (reference sequence). This CDR3 is built from 13 residues. The V gene end was trimmed by 4 bases and the J gene end by 6 bases; junction bases not matched to a gene: 5. After template switching added a universal primer site, the resulting cDNA carried unique molecular identifiers. MiXCR, run by TCRdb on the 5' RACE reads, gives a single entry per CDR3 protein. The repertoire holds about 460,000 distinct CDR3 sequences, with more than 13% as singletons. Details on this clonotype: Its antigen is as yet unknown.

Whole-study results and caveats: Interpretation of the results relied on cross-sectional statistical analysis and not on following the same donors. Beta out-of-frame twin sharing showed a weaker excess. Twin-shared out-of-frame alpha sequences were enriched for low generation probability.

The sample was also linked to a second study, of yellow fever vaccine responses in identical twins.

This chain uses TRBV30 with TRBJ2-2; 7 bases agree with TRBD2. The sequencing sample was made of CD4+ T cells sorted from blood. The clonotype was recovered from a woman aged 18-30 years in good health. The DNA for the CDR3 is TGTGCCTGGACGGGGGGAGGGGCCGGGGAGCTGTTTTTT. Protein sequence: CAWTGGGAGELFF.